The clone carrying this T cell receptor beta chain was seen a handful of times. What it binds is unknown. Next came a second PCR, run for roughly 6 to 11 cycles, which used a sample-barcoded 5' primer along with a J-beta primer mix. Per sample, CDR3-containing paired-end reads numbered at least 2.5 million. TCRdb independently ran MiXCR on the 5' RACE reads; one entry per CDR3 protein. The sample includes approximately 960,000 distinct CDR3 sequences, approximately 32% seen only once; the top ten take 10%. Germline V gene data show CDR1 as SGHRS and CDR2 as YFSETQ. CDR3 size: 13 residues. V was cut by 1 base and J by 4 bases, with 8 bases left in between. The source of the sample is a study of blood T cells in healthy people across ages. General study points: Naive T cell percentage and TCR beta diversity correlated strongly.

The same data also went into a second study, on T cells of mothers and their children. That source notes: The donor cohort consisted of a few healthy Caucasian mothers and their six children. Persisting microchimeric T cell clones went undetected.

This chain joins TRBV5-1 and TRBJ1-2, with D uncertain. The sample consisted of blood. This clonotype was obtained from a woman between 35 and 50 years old in good health. The CDR3 loop is CASSLSDFYGYTF. CDR3 bases: TGCGCCAGCAGCTTGTCCGATTTCTATGGCTACACCTTC.